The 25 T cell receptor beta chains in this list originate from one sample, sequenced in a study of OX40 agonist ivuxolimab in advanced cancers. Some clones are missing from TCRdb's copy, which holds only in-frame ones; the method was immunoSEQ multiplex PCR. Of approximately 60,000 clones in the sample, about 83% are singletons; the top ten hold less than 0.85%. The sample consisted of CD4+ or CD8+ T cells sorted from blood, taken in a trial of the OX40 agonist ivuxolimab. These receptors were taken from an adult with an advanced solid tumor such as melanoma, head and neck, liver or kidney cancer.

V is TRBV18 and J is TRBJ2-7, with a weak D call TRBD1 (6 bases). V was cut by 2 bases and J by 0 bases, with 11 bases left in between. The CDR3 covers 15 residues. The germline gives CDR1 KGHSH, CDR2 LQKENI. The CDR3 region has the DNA TGTGCCAGCTCACCAAGCTACAGGGACTCCTACGAGCAGTACTTC. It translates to CASSPSYRDSYEQYF.

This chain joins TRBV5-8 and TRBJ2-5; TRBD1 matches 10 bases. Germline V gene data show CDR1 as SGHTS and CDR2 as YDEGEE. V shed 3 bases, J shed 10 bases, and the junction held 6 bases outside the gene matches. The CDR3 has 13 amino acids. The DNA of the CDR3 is TGTGCCAGCAGCTCTGACAGGGGGCGAGGCCAGTACTTC. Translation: CASSSDRGRGQYF. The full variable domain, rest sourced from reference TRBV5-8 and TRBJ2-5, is EAGVTQSPTHLIKTRGQQATLRCSPISGHTSVYWYQQALGLGLQFLLWYDEGEERNRGNFPPRFSGRQFPNYSSELNVNALELEDSALYLCASSSDRGRGQYFGPGTRLLVL.

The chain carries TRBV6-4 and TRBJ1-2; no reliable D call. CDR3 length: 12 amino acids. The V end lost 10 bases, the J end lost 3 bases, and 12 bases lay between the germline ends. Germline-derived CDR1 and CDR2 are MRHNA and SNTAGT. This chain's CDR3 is CANYKWDYGYTF. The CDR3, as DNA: TGTGCCAACTACAAATGGGACTATGGCTACACCTTC.

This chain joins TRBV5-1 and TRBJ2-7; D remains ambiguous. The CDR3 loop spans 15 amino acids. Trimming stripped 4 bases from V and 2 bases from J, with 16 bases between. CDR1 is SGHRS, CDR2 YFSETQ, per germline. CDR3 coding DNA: TGCGCCAGCAGCCCCGGAAGGACCTCTACCTACGAGCAGTACTTC. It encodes CASSPGRTSTYEQYF.

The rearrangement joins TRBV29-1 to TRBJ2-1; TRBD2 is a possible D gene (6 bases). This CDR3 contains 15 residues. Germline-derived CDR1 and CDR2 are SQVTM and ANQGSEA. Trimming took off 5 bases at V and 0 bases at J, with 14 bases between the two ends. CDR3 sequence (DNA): TGCAGCGTTCGGAGCGGGCTCTACTCCTACAATGAGCAGTTCTTC. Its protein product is CSVRSGLYSYNEQFF.

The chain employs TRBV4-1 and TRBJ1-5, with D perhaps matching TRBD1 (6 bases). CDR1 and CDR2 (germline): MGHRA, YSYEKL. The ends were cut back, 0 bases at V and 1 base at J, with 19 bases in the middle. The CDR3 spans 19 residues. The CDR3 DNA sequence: TGCGCCAGCAGCCAAGAAGGGGGTCAGGGCTTCAACAGCAATCAGCCCCAGCATTTT. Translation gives CASSQEGGQGFNSNQPQHF.

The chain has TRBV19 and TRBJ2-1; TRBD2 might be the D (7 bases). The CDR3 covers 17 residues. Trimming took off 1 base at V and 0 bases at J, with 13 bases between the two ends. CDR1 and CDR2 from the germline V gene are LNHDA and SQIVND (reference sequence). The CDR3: CASSIGRGRFSYNEQFF. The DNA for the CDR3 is TGTGCCAGTAGTATAGGGCGGGGGCGGTTCTCCTACAATGAGCAGTTCTTC.

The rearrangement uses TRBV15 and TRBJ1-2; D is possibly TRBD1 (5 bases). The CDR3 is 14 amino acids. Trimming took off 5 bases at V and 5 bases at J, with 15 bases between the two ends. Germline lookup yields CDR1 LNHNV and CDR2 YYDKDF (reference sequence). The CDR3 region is CATSLLGVGYGYTF. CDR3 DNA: TGTGCCACCAGCCTGCTGGGGGTAGGGTATGGCTACACCTTC.

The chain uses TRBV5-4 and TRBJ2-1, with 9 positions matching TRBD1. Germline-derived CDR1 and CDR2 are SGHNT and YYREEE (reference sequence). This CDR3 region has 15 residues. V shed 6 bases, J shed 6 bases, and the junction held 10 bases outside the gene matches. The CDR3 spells CASISTDRGLNEQFF. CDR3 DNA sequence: TGTGCCAGCATTTCCACGGACAGGGGACTCAATGAGCAGTTCTTC.

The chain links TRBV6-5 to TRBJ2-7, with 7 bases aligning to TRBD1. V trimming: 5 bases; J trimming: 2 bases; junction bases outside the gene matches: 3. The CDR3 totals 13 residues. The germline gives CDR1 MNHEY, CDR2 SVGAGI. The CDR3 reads CASSQGQTYEQYF. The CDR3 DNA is TGTGCCAGCAGTCAGGGACAGACCTACGAGCAGTACTTC.

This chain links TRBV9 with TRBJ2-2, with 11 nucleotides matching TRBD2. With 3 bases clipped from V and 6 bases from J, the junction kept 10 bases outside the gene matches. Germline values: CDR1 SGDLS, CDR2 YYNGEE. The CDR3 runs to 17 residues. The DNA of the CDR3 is TGTGCCAGCAGCGGAATACTAGCGGGAGATCCCCCCGGGGAGCTGTTTTTT. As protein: CASSGILAGDPPGELFF.

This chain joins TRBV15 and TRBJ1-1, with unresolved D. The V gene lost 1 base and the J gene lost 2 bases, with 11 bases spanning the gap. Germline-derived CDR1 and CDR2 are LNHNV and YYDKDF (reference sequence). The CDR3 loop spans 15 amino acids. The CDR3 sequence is CATSRVGRANTEAFF. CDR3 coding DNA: TGTGCCACCAGCAGAGTGGGGAGGGCTAACACTGAAGCTTTCTTT.

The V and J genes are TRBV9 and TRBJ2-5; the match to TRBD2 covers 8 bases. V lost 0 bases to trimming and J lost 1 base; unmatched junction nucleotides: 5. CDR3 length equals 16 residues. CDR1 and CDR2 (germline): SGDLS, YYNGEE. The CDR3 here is CASSVGLAGPQETQYF. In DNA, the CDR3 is TGTGCCAGCAGCGTAGGGCTAGCGGGCCCCCAAGAGACCCAGTACTTC.

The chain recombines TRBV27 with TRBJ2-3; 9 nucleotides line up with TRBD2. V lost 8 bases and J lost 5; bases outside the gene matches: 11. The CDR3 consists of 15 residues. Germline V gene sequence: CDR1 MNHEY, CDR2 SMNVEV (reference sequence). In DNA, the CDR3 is TGTGCCAGCTTTGCGGGAGGGCTTAAAGTAGATACGCAGTATTTT. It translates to CASFAGGLKVDTQYF.

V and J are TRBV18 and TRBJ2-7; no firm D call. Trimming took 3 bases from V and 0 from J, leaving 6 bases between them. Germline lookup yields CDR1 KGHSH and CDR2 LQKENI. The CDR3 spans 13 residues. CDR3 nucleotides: TGTGCCAGCTCACCCCCAGGCTCCTACGAGCAGTACTTC. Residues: CASSPPGSYEQYF.

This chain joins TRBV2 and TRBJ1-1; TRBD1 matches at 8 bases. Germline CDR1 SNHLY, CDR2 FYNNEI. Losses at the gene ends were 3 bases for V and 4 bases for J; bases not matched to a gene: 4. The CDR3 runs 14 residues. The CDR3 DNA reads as TGTGCCAGCAGTGACCAGGGGGCAAGCACTGAAGCTTTCTTT. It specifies CASSDQGASTEAFF.

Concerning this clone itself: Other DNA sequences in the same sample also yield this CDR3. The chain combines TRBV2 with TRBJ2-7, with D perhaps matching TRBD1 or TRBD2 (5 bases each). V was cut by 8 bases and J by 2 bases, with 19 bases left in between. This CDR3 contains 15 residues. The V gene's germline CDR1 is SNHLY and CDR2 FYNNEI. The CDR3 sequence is CASGKEGTGTYEQYF. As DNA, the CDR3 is TGTGCCAGCGGAAAGGAAGGGACCGGCACCTACGAGCAGTACTTC.

CDR3 nucleotides: TGTGCCAGCAGCTTGTCAACCGGGACAAACAATTCACCCCTCCACTTT. Translation gives CASSLSTGTNNSPLHF. The rearrangement joins TRBV7-8 to TRBJ1-6; D possibly corresponds to TRBD1 (6 bases). CDR1 is SGHVS and CDR2 is FQNEAQ in the germline V gene. Trimming pared 3 bases from V and 7 bases from J, leaving 16 bases between. The CDR3 consists of 16 residues.

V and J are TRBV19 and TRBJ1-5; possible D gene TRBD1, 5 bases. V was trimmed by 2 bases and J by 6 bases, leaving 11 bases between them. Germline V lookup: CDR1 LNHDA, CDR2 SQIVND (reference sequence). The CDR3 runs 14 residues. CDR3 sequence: CASSIRAGPQPQHF. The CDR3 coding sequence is TGTGCCAGTAGTATAAGAGCAGGGCCTCAGCCCCAGCATTTT.

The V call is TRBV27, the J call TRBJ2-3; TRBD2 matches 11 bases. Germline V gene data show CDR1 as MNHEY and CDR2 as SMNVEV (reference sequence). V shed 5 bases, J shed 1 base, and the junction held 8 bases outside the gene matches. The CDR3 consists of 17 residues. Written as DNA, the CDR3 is TGTGCCAGCAGTAGACTAGCGGGGCCCCGTGGCACAGATACGCAGTATTTT. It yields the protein CASSRLAGPRGTDTQYF.

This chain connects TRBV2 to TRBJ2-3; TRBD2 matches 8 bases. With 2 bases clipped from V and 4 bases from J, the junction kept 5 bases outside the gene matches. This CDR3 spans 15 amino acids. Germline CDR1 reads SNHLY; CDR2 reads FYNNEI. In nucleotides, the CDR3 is TGTGCCAGCAGTGAAATGTTTAGCGGGGCAGATACGCAGTATTTT. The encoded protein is CASSEMFSGADTQYF.

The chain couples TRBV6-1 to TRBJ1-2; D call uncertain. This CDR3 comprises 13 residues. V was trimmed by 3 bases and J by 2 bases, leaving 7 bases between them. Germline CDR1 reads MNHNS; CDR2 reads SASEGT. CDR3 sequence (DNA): TGTGCCAGCAGTGACCCCCAGAACTATGGCTACACCTTC. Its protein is CASSDPQNYGYTF.

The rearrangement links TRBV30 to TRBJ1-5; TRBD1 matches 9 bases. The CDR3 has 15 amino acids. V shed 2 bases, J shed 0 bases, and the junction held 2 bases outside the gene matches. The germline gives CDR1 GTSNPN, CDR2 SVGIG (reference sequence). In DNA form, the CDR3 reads TGTGCCTGGAGTACGACAGGGGGTAGCAATCAGCCCCAGCATTTT. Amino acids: CAWSTTGGSNQPQHF.

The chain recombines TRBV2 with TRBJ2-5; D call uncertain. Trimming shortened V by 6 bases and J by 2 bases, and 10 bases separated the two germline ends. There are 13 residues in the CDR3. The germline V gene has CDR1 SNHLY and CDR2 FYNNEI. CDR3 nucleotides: TGTGCCAGCAGGGCGAACGATCAAGAGACCCAGTACTTC. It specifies CASRANDQETQYF. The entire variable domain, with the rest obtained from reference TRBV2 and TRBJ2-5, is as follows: EPEVTQTPSHQVTQMGQEVILRCVPISNHLYFYWYRQILGQKVEFLVSFYNNEISEKSEIFDDQFSVERPDGSNFTLKIRSTKLEDSAMYFCASRANDQETQYFGPGTRLLVL.

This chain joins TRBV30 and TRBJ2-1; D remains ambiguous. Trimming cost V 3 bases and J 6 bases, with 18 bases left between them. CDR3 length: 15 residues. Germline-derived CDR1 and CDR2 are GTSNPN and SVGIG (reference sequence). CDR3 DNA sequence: TGTGCCTGGAGCACACTGGGGATTAGTAGCAATGAGCAGTTCTTC. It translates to CAWSTLGISSNEQFF.